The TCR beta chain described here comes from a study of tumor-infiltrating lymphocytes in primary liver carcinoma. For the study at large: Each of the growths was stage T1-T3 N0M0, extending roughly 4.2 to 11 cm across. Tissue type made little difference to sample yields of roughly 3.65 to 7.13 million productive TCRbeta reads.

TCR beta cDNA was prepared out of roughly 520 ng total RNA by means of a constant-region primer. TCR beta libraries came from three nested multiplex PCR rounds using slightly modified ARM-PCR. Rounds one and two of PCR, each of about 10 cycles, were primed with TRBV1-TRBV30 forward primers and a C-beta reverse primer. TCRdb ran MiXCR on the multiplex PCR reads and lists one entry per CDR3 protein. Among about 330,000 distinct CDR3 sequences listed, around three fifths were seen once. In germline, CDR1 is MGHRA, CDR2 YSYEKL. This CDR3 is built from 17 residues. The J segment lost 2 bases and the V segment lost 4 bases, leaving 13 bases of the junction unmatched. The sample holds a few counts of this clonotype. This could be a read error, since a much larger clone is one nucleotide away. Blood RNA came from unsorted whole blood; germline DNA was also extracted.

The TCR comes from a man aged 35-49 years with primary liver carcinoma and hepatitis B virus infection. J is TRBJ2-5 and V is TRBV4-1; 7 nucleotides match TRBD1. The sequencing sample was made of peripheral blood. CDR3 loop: CASSLLRPGTVQETQYF. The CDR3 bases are TGCGCCAGCAGCCTCCTCCGTCCCGGGACAGTACAAGAGACCCAGTACTTC.